The 28 T cell receptor beta chains in this list originate from one sample, sequenced in a study of blood T cells in healthy people across ages. A second PCR, run for 7 to 11 cycles, used a sample-barcoded 5' primer plus a J-beta primer mix. TCRdb redid the calling of the 5' RACE reads with MiXCR, one entry per CDR3 protein. The sample includes some 1,800,000 distinct CDR3 sequences, roughly two fifths of them seen just once. The sequenced sample consisted of blood. The source is a human donor in good health.

The table lists this clonotype with a few counts. The gene calls are TRBV4-1 and TRBJ2-3; D call uncertain. Germline CDR1 and CDR2: MGHRA and YSYEKL. This CDR3 is built from 15 residues. Trimming removed 0 bases from V and 5 bases from J, with 12 bases in between. CDR3 sequence reads: CASSQERPGIDTQYF. CDR3 in DNA: TGCGCCAGCAGCCAAGAGCGGCCGGGTATAGATACGCAGTATTTT.

This clonotype was found a few times. The chain carries TRBV2 and TRBJ2-1, with 7 positions matching TRBD1. V gave up 3 bases and J gave up 4 bases; unmatched junction bases: 3. The V gene's germline CDR1 is SNHLY and CDR2 FYNNEI. The CDR3 has 14 amino acids. The CDR3 DNA follows: TGTGCCAGCAGTGATCAGGGGGTGTACAATGAGCAGTTCTTC. Its protein is CASSDQGVYNEQFF.

This clonotype appeared a few times. The rearrangement links TRBV5-5 to TRBJ2-7; TRBD1 matches 9 bases. In germline, CDR1 is SGHKS, CDR2 YYEKEE (reference sequence). Losses at the gene ends were 4 bases for V and 7 bases for J; bases not matched to a gene: 18. CDR3 length equals 17 residues. CDR3 in amino acids: CASSPIGNPGTGREQYF. CDR3 DNA sequence: TGTGCCAGCAGCCCGATCGGGAACCCCGGGACAGGGAGGGAGCAGTACTTC.

This clonotype was detected only a few times. The chain links TRBV7-3 to TRBJ1-1; perhaps TRBD1 as D (6 bases). The CDR3 is 15 residues long. The V end lost 2 bases, the J end lost 2 bases, and 12 bases lay between the germline ends. The V gene's germline CDR1 is SGHTA and CDR2 FQGTGA. The CDR3 nucleotides are TGTGCCAGCAGCTTAGCGGGGGCTTCTAACACTGAAGCTTTCTTT. This encodes CASSLAGASNTEAFF.

The rearrangement links TRBV5-1 to TRBJ2-2, with D perhaps matching TRBD1 or TRBD2 (5 bases each). The germline gives CDR1 SGHRS, CDR2 YFSETQ. V lost 4 bases and J 4 bases, leaving 11 bases between the germline ends. The CDR3 has 14 amino acids. CDR3 coding DNA: TGCGCCAGCAGCCGGGACCTGACCACCGGGGAGCTGTTTTTT. Its translation: CASSRDLTTGELFF.

This clonotype was detected only a few times. The V and J genes are TRBV5-1 and TRBJ2-3; 7 bases align to TRBD1. The CDR3 is 16 residues long. Trimming took 2 bases from V and 2 from J; bases not matched to a gene: 8. Germline V gene data show CDR1 as SGHRS and CDR2 as YFSETQ. In nucleotides, the CDR3 is TGCGCCAGCAGCTTAGAACCGGGACAGCCCACAGATACGCAGTATTTT. This translates into CASSLEPGQPTDTQYF. Based on the CDR3 plus reference TRBV5-1 and TRBJ2-3, the full variable domain is KAGVTQTPRYLIKTRGQQVTLSCSPISGHRSVSWYQQTPGQGLQFLFEYFSETQRNKGNFPGRFSGRQFSNSRSEMNVSTLELGDSALYLCASSLEPGQPTDTQYFGPGTRLTVL.

This clonotype turned up a few times. The genes are TRBV4-3 and TRBJ2-3; the D call may be TRBD1 or TRBD2 (5 bases each). The germline V and J ends were trimmed by 4 bases and 5 bases, with 13 bases remaining between them. The CDR3 is 14 amino acids. The germline V gene has CDR1 LGHNA and CDR2 YSLEER. The CDR3 is CASSLIGAKDTQYF. The CDR3 nucleotides read TGCGCCAGCAGCCTGATCGGGGCAAAAGATACGCAGTATTTT.

This chain joins TRBV12-5 and TRBJ1-1, with D maybe TRBD1 (6 bases). Germline V lookup: CDR1 LGHNT, CDR2 FRNRAP. CDR3 size: 13 residues. Trimming took off 3 bases at V and 4 bases at J, with 9 bases between the two ends. Written as DNA, the CDR3 is TGTGCTAGTGGTTTTGCGGACAGCACTGAAGCTTTCTTT. It translates to CASGFADSTEAFF.

This chain uses TRBV27 with TRBJ2-7; TRBD1 aligns across 7 bases. Germline V lookup: CDR1 MNHEY, CDR2 SMNVEV (reference sequence). V shed 3 bases and J 4 bases; nucleotides not matched to a gene: 3. This CDR3 has 13 residues. The CDR3 protein is CASSFDRDYEQYF. In DNA form, the CDR3 reads TGTGCCAGCAGTTTCGACAGGGATTACGAGCAGTACTTC.

This clonotype has more than one count but fewer than ten. The rearrangement uses TRBV11-3 and TRBJ2-3, with 8 bases that match TRBD2. The germline V gene encodes CDR1 SGHNT and CDR2 YENEEA. V trimming: 5 bases; J trimming: 9 bases; junction bases outside the gene matches: 7. The CDR3 totals 13 residues. Here the CDR3 reads CASSHGGGHTQYF. CDR3 nucleotide sequence: TGTGCCAGCAGCCACGGCGGGGGGCACACGCAGTATTTT.

This clonotype was seen a handful of times. This chain uses TRBV6-5 with TRBJ2-5, with 11 bases that match TRBD1. Germline loops: CDR1 MNHEY, CDR2 SVGAGI. V was clipped by 4 bases and J by 5 bases; unmatched bases: 9. The CDR3 extends over 16 amino acids. This CDR3 reads CASSSHPGQGGETQYF. Here the CDR3 DNA reads TGTGCCAGCAGTTCCCACCCGGGACAGGGGGGCGAGACCCAGTACTTC.

With respect to this clonotype: One end of the junction varies from germline; a read error may be responsible. The chain joins TRBV4-3 to TRBJ2-7; tentative D call: TRBD1 (6 bases). Germline values: CDR1 LGHNA, CDR2 YSLEER. The CDR3 is made up of 14 amino acids. In DNA form, the CDR3 reads TGCGCCTGCAGTCCCCGGGACAAATCCTACGAGCAGTACTTC. Its translation is CACSPRDKSYEQYF.

In nucleotides, the CDR3 is TGTGCCAGCAGTGCCGGGACAGGGGGCTTCTATGGCTACACCTTC. This translates into CASSAGTGGFYGYTF. This rearrangement joins TRBV2 to TRBJ1-2, with 12 positions matching TRBD1. Trimming cost V 4 bases and J 4 bases; bases outside gene matches: 4. CDR3 length equals 15 residues. Germline CDR1 and CDR2: SNHLY and FYNNEI.

This clonotype has a handful of counts. Mismatch with germline at one junction end may stem from a read error. This chain joins TRBV11-2 and TRBJ1-5; tentatively, D is TRBD1 (5 bases). The germline V gene encodes CDR1 SGHAT and CDR2 FQNNGV. This CDR3 spans 15 amino acids. CDR3 coding DNA: TGTGCCAGTAGCTTAGACGGGGGGGGCAATCAGCCCCAGCATTTT. Translated, it gives CASSLDGGGNQPQHF.

The chain combines TRBV7-8 with TRBJ1-1; TRBD1 matches at 7 bases. The ends lost 3 bases at V and 4 bases at J; junction bases unmatched: 11. This CDR3 spans 16 amino acids. Germline V lookup: CDR1 SGHVS, CDR2 FQNEAQ. CDR3 DNA: TGTGCCAGCAGCTTCTACAGGGGAGGGAGTGGCACTGAAGCTTTCTTT. Residues: CASSFYRGGSGTEAFF.

The V gene is TRBV7-8, the J gene TRBJ2-7; 7 bases line up with TRBD2. Gene TRBJ2-5 matches the end of the DNA better, so the J call may be wrong. The CDR3 length is 18 residues. Germline V gene data show CDR1 as SGHVS and CDR2 as FQNEAQ. In DNA form, the CDR3 reads TGTGCCAGCAGCTTAGTTGCGGGCGGGGGAGACGCTTGGGGGACCCAGTACTTC. It codes for CASSLVAGGGDAWGTQYF.

The J gene is TRBJ1-2, the V gene TRBV5-6; a weak D match, TRBD1 (6 bases). The V gene lost 2 bases and the J gene lost 7 bases, with 15 bases spanning the gap. This CDR3 spans 14 amino acids. The germline V gene has CDR1 SGHDT and CDR2 YYEEEE. CDR3 in amino acids: CASSFRQGRFGYTF. In DNA form, the CDR3 reads TGTGCCAGCAGCTTTAGGCAGGGGCGTTTTGGCTACACCTTC. The full variable domain, completed using reference TRBV5-6 and TRBJ1-2, is DAGVTQSPTHLIKTRGQQVTLRCSPKSGHDTVSWYQQALGQGPQFIFQYYEEEERQRGNFPDRFSGHQFPNYSSELNVNALLLGDSALYLCASSFRQGRFGYTFGSGTRLTVV.

There are a few counts of this clonotype. The chain is built from TRBV7-2 and TRBJ1-1, with D uncertain. From germline, CDR1 is SGHTA and CDR2 FQGNSA. The CDR3 is 15 residues long. V was clipped by 1 base and J by 2 bases, with 11 bases between them. The CDR3 region is CASSLGAASNTEAFF. The CDR3 DNA sequence: TGTGCCAGCAGCTTAGGGGCAGCGTCAAACACTGAAGCTTTCTTT.

This clonotype was counted a few times. DNA for the CDR3: TGTGCCAGCAGCATCGGGAGCTGGGACAGGTGGGGCTACACCTTC. The encoded protein is CASSIGSWDRWGYTF. The V gene is TRBV21-1, the J gene TRBJ1-2; the table's D call, TRBD1, has no DNA check behind it. TRBV21-1 is tagged as a pseudogene. The CDR3 sequence is 15 residues long.

This clonotype has a handful of counts. The rearrangement uses TRBV21-1 and TRBJ2-1; TRBD2 is taken as the D call from the table, unchecked against the DNA. TRBV21-1 is noted as a pseudogene. CDR3 size: 20 residues. For the CDR3, the DNA is TGTGCCAGCAGCGCAAGTAGGGGACTAGCGGGGAGAAGCTCCTACAATGAGCAGTTCTTC. Translated, it gives CASSASRGLAGRSSYNEQFF.

The chain couples TRBV5-5 to TRBJ2-3; possible D gene TRBD2, 5 bases. The germline CDR1 and CDR2 sequences are SGHKS and YYEKEE (reference sequence). V lost 4 bases, J lost 2 bases, and 20 bases lay in between. This CDR3 is built from 17 residues. The CDR3 is CASSTTPPPGSTDTQYF. CDR3 DNA sequence: TGTGCCAGCAGCACCACCCCCCCTCCGGGGTCCACAGATACGCAGTATTTT.

The chain is built from TRBV28 and TRBJ1-2, with 7 bases fitting TRBD1. The CDR3 runs 15 residues. V gave up 3 bases and J gave up 8 bases; unmatched junction bases: 12. The germline gives CDR1 MDHEN, CDR2 SYDVKM. For the CDR3, the DNA is TGTGCCAGCAGTTTTCTGGGGCGACAGGGCGAGGGCTACACCTTC. Amino acids: CASSFLGRQGEGYTF.

The rearrangement links TRBV5-1 to TRBJ1-2; no definite D call. Germline CDR1 reads SGHRS; CDR2 reads YFSETQ. The CDR3 contains 15 residues. Trimming stripped 0 bases from V and 10 bases from J, with 19 bases between. CDR3: CASSLATGEINIYTF. In DNA form, the CDR3 reads TGCGCCAGCAGCTTGGCTACCGGAGAAATAAACATCTACACCTTC. The full variable domain, completed using reference TRBV5-1 and TRBJ1-2, is KAGVTQTPRYLIKTRGQQVTLSCSPISGHRSVSWYQQTPGQGLQFLFEYFSETQRNKGNFPGRFSGRQFSNSRSEMNVSTLELGDSALYLCASSLATGEINIYTFGSGTRLTVV.

Points on this clonotype: At one boundary the junction diverges from the germline segment, which might be a read error. In DNA, the CDR3 is TGTGCCGGCAGGAGCGCGGGGTTTGGCTACACCTTC. It translates to CAGRSAGFGYTF. The J gene is TRBJ1-2, the V gene TRBV27, with D unresolved. The CDR3 sequence is 12 residues long. The germline gives CDR1 MNHEY, CDR2 SMNVEV (reference sequence).

This chain uses TRBV5-5 with TRBJ2-3, with 8 bases aligning to TRBD2. The CDR3 extends over 18 amino acids. The germline V gene has CDR1 SGHKS and CDR2 YYEKEE (reference sequence). After removal of 0 bases from V and 5 bases from J, the junction contained 14 bases not matched to a gene. The CDR3 nucleotides read TGTGCCAGCAGCTTGGCCCTGGGCCGGGGGGGCCCTATAGATACGCAGTATTTT. As protein: CASSLALGRGGPIDTQYF.

This clonotype has only a few counts. This chain links TRBV7-9 with TRBJ2-7; D unresolved. Germline V gene lookup returns CDR1 SEHNR and CDR2 FQNEAQ (reference sequence). The CDR3 consists of 13 residues. V dropped 3 bases and J dropped 3 bases, with 9 bases sitting between them. The CDR3 sequence is CASSFALHYEQYF. DNA for the CDR3: TGTGCCAGCAGCTTTGCTCTTCACTACGAGCAGTACTTC.

This clonotype appeared a few times. The rearrangement links TRBV20-1 to TRBJ1-2; D remains unclear. Germline V gene lookup returns CDR1 DFQATT and CDR2 SNEGSKA (reference sequence). Trimming took 3 bases from V and 4 from J, leaving 9 bases between them. This CDR3 spans 12 amino acids. As DNA, the CDR3 is TGCAGTGCTAGTCCCAGGAGCTATGGCTACACCTTC. Translated: CSASPRSYGYTF.

The table lists this clonotype with a few counts. This chain links TRBV12-3 or TRBV12-4 with TRBJ1-6, with D perhaps matching TRBD1 (5 bases). The CDR3 consists of 12 residues. V was trimmed by 7 bases and J by 10 bases, leaving 11 bases between them. The CDR3 DNA sequence: TGTGCCAGCACCCTGGGGCACTCACCCCTCCACTTT. Protein sequence: CASTLGHSPLHF.